Many counts were recorded for the clone carrying this T cell receptor (beta chain). TCRdb re-called the 5' RACE reads with MiXCR, one entry per CDR3 protein. The sample has over 60,000 distinct CDR3 sequences, about 9.4% seen once. These data come from a study of early T cells in non-severe SARS-CoV-2 infection. The CDR3 length is 17 residues. V dropped 2 bases and J dropped 4 bases, with 20 bases sitting between them. Looked up from germline, CDR1 is SEHNR and CDR2 is FQNEAQ (reference sequence). This receptor was obtained from an adult who was a healthcare worker with PCR-confirmed SARS-CoV-2 infection or an uninfected control (not recorded which). The sequencing used whole blood, collected at baseline. V gene TRBV7-9 combines with J gene TRBJ1-2; maybe TRBD1 (5 bases). As DNA, the CDR3 is TGTGCCAGCAGCTTACACGATGCGGGACGAAGGAGCTATGGCTACACCTTC. Protein: CASSLHDAGRRSYGYTF.